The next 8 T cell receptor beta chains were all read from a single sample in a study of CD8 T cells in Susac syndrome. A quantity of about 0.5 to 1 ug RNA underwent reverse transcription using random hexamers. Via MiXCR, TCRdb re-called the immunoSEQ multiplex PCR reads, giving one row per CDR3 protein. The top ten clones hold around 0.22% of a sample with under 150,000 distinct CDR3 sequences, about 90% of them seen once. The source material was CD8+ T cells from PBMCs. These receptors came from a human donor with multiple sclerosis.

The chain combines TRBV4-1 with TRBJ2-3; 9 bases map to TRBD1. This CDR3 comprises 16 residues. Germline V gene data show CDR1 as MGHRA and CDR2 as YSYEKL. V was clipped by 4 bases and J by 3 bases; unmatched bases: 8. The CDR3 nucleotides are TGCGCCAGCAGCCGGTCGACAGGGGGTCAGACAGATACGCAGTATTTT. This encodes CASSRSTGGQTDTQYF.

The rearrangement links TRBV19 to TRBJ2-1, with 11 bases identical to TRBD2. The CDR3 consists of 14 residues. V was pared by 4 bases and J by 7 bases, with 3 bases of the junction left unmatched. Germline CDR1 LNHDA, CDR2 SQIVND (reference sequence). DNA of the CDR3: TGTGCCAGTAGTACCTGGACTAGCGGGAATGAGCAGTTCTTC. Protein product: CASSTWTSGNEQFF.

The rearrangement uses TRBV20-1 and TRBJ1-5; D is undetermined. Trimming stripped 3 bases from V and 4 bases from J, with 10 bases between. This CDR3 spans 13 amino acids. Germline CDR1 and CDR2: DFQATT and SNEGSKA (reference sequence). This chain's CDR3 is CSAREDTNQPQHF. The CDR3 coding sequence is TGCAGTGCTAGGGAAGACACTAATCAGCCCCAGCATTTT.

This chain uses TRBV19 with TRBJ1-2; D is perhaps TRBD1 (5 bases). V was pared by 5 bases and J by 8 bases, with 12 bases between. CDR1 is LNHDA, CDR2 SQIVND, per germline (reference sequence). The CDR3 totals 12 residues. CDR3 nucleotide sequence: TGTGCCAGTAGTTACGGGGGGATCGGCTACACCTTC. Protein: CASSYGGIGYTF.

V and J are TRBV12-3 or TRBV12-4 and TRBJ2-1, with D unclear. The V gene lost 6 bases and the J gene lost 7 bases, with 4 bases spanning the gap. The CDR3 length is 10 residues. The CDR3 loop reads CASRQNEQFF. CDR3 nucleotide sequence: TGTGCCAGCAGGCAAAATGAGCAGTTCTTC.

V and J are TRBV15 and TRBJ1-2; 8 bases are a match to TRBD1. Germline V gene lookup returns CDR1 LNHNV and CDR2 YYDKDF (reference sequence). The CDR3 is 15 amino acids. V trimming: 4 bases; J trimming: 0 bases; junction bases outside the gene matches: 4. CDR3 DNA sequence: TGTGCCACCAGCACAGGACAGGGTGCTAACTATGGCTACACCTTC. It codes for CATSTGQGANYGYTF. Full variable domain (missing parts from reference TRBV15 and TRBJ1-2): DAMVIQNPRYQVTQFGKPVTLSCSQTLNHNVMYWYQQKSSQAPKLLFHYYDKDFNNEADTPDNFQSRRPNTSFCFLDIRSPGLGDTAMYLCATSTGQGANYGYTFGSGTRLTVV.

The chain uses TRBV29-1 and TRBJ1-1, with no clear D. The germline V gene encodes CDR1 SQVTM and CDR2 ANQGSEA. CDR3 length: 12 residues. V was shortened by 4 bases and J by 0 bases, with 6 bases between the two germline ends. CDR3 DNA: TGCAGCGTTGTGGTGATGAACACTGAAGCTTTCTTT. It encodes CSVVVMNTEAFF.

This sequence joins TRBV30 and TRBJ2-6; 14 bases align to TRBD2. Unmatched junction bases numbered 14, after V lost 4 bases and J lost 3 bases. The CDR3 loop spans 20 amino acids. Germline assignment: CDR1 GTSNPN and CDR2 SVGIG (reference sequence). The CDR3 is CAWNDISGTSGRFGANVLTF. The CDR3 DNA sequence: TGTGCCTGGAATGACATCTCCGGGACTAGCGGGAGATTTGGGGCCAACGTCCTGACTTTC.